This T cell receptor beta chain was captured in a study of T cells after yellow fever vaccination. The wider study: Preparing low-cell-number fractions relied on SMART-Seq v4 Ultra Low Input. Notes on the study in general: The study found a weaker secondary response that peaked faster, day 5 versus 15. Subsequent booster samples again held most clones from primary vaccination (more than 95% CD4, about 85% CD8).

The V end lost 3 bases, the J end lost 4 bases, and 6 bases lay between the germline ends. CDR1 is SQVTM, CDR2 ANQGSEA, per germline. This CDR3 has 12 residues. Details on this clonotype: What it binds is unknown.

TCRdb re-called the 5' RACE reads with MiXCR, one entry per CDR3 protein. This sample carries hundreds of thousands of distinct CDR3 sequences, about a fifth of them seen once, and the ten largest clones take approximately 16%. The origin of this receptor is a man aged 18 to 35 who received the YFV17D yellow fever vaccine. The sequencing used PBMCs, collected 20 to 25 days after the first yellow fever vaccination. The chain joins TRBV29-1 to TRBJ1-4; D not resolved. CDR3 sequence (DNA): TGCAGCGTTGACAGGATTAATGAAAAACTGTTTTTT. Its protein product is CSVDRINEKLFF. Looking up the rest from reference TRBV29-1 and TRBJ1-4 gives the full variable domain: SAVISQKPSRDICQRGTSLTIQCQVDSQVTMMFWYRQQPGQSLTLIATANQGSEATYESGFVIDKFPISRPNLTFSTLTVSNMSPEDSSIYLCSVDRINEKLFFGSGTQLSVL.